The rows below give T cell receptor beta chains drawn from one sample of a study of beta chain features in type 1 diabetes. Sequenced by immunoSEQ multiplex PCR; TCRdb stores in-frame clones only, minus some. The sample holds more than 250,000 clones, 14% seen once. The specimen was naive CD4+ T cells from blood. These receptors were obtained from a man aged 25-45 years with type 1 diabetes. The CDR3 runs from the conserved cysteine through the conserved F or W. D genes are given only for firm matches. Only some rows state a clone size, as once, few, many or a class for expanded clones.

CDR3nt	CDR3aa	v_gene	abundance	d_gene	j_gene
TGTGCCAGCTCTCAACAGCGGGAGCGGGAGCAGTTCTTC	CASSQQREREQFF	TRBV18	.	TRBD2	TRBJ2-1
TGTGCCAGCAACCAGGGCCGGGCAGATACGCAGTATTTT	CASNQGRADTQYF	TRBV2	.	.	TRBJ2-3
TGTGCCAGCAGCCTGGACTCCCGGAACACTGAAGCTTTCTTT	CASSLDSRNTEAFF	TRBV5-4	few	.	TRBJ1-1
TGTGCCAGCAGCCCCTTAGCGGGAGTGTTTAATGAGCAGTTCTTC	CASSPLAGVFNEQFF	TRBV9	.	TRBD2	TRBJ2-1
TGTGCCAGCAGCTCCGCTCGGGGAAGCTATGGCTACACCTTC	CASSSARGSYGYTF	TRBV11-2	few	.	TRBJ1-2
TGCGCCAGCAGCAAAGCTAGGGACAGGGGATACAATGAGCAGTTCTTC	CASSKARDRGYNEQFF	TRBV4-1	few	TRBD1	TRBJ2-1
TGTGCCAGCAGCGTCGGGATCTCCTACAATGAGCAGTTCTTC	CASSVGISYNEQFF	TRBV7-7	few	.	TRBJ2-1
TGTGCCAGCAGCCAAGTCAGACCAGGGGGCGCATCGTATGCTTTCTTT	CASSQVRPGGASYAFF	TRBV4-2	few	TRBD1	TRBJ1-1
TGTGCCAGCAGCCCGGGACTAGCGCCACAAGAGACCCAGTACTTC	CASSPGLAPQETQYF	TRBV11-3	.	TRBD2	TRBJ2-5
TGTGCCAGCAGTTCTAGAGATAGTGAGCAGTTCTTC	CASSSRDSEQFF	TRBV6-6	.	.	TRBJ2-1
TGCGCCAGCAGCCAGGGACAGGGTTCGAACACCGGGGAGCTGTTTTTT	CASSQGQGSNTGELFF	TRBV4-3	.	TRBD1	TRBJ2-2
TGTGCCAGCAGTGGTAGCGGGAGTAGCTCCTACAATGAGCAGTTCTTC	CASSGSGSSSYNEQFF	TRBV2	.	TRBD2	TRBJ2-1
TGTGCCAGCAGCTTAGGGACTAGCGCCACAGATACGCAGTATTTT	CASSLGTSATDTQYF	TRBV7-2	.	TRBD2	TRBJ2-3
TGTGCCAGCAGCTTTGGGACAGGGGGGCTCTACGAGCAGTACTTC	CASSFGTGGLYEQYF	TRBV7-9	.	TRBD1	TRBJ2-7
TGTGCCAGCAAGGGACTAGCGGGATCAGATATTGAGCAGTTCTTC	CASKGLAGSDIEQFF	TRBV27	.	TRBD2	TRBJ2-1
TGTGCCAGCACTCGGACAGGGGGCGTCACCGGGGAGCTGTTTTTT	CASTRTGGVTGELFF	TRBV5-4	.	TRBD1	TRBJ2-2
TGCGCCAGCAGCTTGGCGGTAGCGGAGAATGAGCAGTTCTTC	CASSLAVAENEQFF	TRBV5-1	.	.	TRBJ2-1
TGTGCCAGCAGCGTAGTGGGAGACACTGAAGCTTTCTTT	CASSVVGDTEAFF	TRBV9	once	.	TRBJ1-1
TGTGCCAGCAGCCCCCGGGGGGGCAGCACTGAAGCTTTCTTT	CASSPRGGSTEAFF	TRBV7-2	few	.	TRBJ1-1
TGTGCCAGCAGCCGTGCAGACAATAGTCCCTACGAGCAGTACTTC	CASSRADNSPYEQYF	TRBV28	few	.	TRBJ2-7
TGCGCCAGCAGCCATCAAGCTGCGACTAGCGGGAGGCTTTCGGGCACCGGGGAGCTGTTTTTT	CASSHQAATSGRLSGTGELFF	TRBV4-1	.	TRBD2	TRBJ2-2
TGTGCCAGCTCAATTCGGGACTACGCGAACACCGGGGAGCTGTTTTTT	CASSIRDYANTGELFF	TRBV18	few	TRBD2	TRBJ2-2
TGCGCCAGCAGCTACCAGAGGGCCCGGGGCTATGGCTACACCTTC	CASSYQRARGYGYTF	TRBV5-1	few	.	TRBJ1-2
TGTGCCAGCAGGGAAAGCGTACAGGGGAACACTGAAGCTTTCTTT	CASRESVQGNTEAFF	TRBV5-4	few	.	TRBJ1-1
TGTGCCAGCAGCCCGGGACAGGGGGACACCGGGGAGCTGTTTTTT	CASSPGQGDTGELFF	TRBV7-9	.	TRBD1	TRBJ2-2
TGTGCCAGCGGAACTACTCCTTTGACAGAACGGCACTACGAGCAGTACTTC	CASGTTPLTERHYEQYF	TRBV21-1	.	.	TRBJ2-7
TGTGCCAGCAGCTCCCCGGACAGCCGGACTTTCTACAATGAGCAGTTCTTC	CASSSPDSRTFYNEQFF	TRBV7-9	.	.	TRBJ2-1
TGTGCCAGCTCACCACCGGTTACGGGAGGGACCTACAATGAGCAGTTCTTC	CASSPPVTGGTYNEQFF	TRBV18	few	TRBD2	TRBJ2-1
TGCGCCAGCAGCTATACGGCAGATACGCAGTATTTT	CASSYTADTQYF	TRBV5-1	few	.	TRBJ2-3
TGTGCCAGCAGGCAGGGACAGGGGAACTATGGCTACACCTTC	CASRQGQGNYGYTF	TRBV7-9	few	TRBD1	TRBJ1-2
TGCGCCAGCAGTCGCCGGGACTCAGGGGAGCAGTACTTC	CASSRRDSGEQYF	TRBV5-1	.	.	TRBJ2-7
TGTGCCAGCAGCGTAGACAGGGACAATGAGCAGTTCTTC	CASSVDRDNEQFF	TRBV11-2	few	TRBD1	TRBJ2-1
TGTGCCAGCAGCCAAGATTGGACGGGAGGGAGTTACGAGCAGTACTTC	CASSQDWTGGSYEQYF	TRBV4-2	few	TRBD2	TRBJ2-7
TGTGCCACCAGCTATACTAGCTCCGGGGAGCTGTTTTTT	CATSYTSSGELFF	TRBV15	.	.	TRBJ2-2
TGTGCCAGCAAACAGTTTAATCAGCCCCAGCATTTT	CASKQFNQPQHF	TRBV28	few	.	TRBJ1-5
TGTGCCAGCAGCTTATTTGGGCGGGAGGCGGAGACCCAGTACTTC	CASSLFGREAETQYF	TRBV7-8	.	TRBD2	TRBJ2-5
TGTGCCAGTAAGGAGGGGCCAGGGGCCAACGTCCTGACTTTC	CASKEGPGANVLTF	TRBV19	.	.	TRBJ2-6
TGTGCCAGCAGTTCCGAAGGACTAGGAAACATTCAGTACTTC	CASSSEGLGNIQYF	TRBV27	few	TRBD2	TRBJ2-4
TGTGCCTGGAGTGTACTGCCCCCCGGGACAGGGGGCGTTTGGGACGAAAAACTGTTTTTT	CAWSVLPPGTGGVWDEKLFF	TRBV30	few	TRBD1	TRBJ1-4
TGTGCCAGCAGCCTTACTAGCACCTCCTACAATGAGCAGTTCTTC	CASSLTSTSYNEQFF	TRBV5-4	.	.	TRBJ2-1
TGTGCCAGCAGCAAAAGGCCCTCCACTAGCGGTAGAAACATTCAGTACTTC	CASSKRPSTSGRNIQYF	TRBV21-1	.	.	TRBJ2-4
TGTGCCAGCAGCTTGGAATGGGAGGGGTATGGCTACACCTTC	CASSLEWEGYGYTF	TRBV5-4	few	.	TRBJ1-2
TGTGCCAGCAGCCTCTCGGGGGAGGGGCGCGAGCAGTTCTTC	CASSLSGEGREQFF	TRBV14	.	TRBD2	TRBJ2-1
TGTGCCAGCAGCGTGCAACTAGCGGGAGGCACAGATACGCAGTATTTT	CASSVQLAGGTDTQYF	TRBV11-1	few	TRBD2	TRBJ2-3
TGTGCCAGTTACAGGGGTCCCGACTATGGCTACACCTTC	CASYRGPDYGYTF	TRBV19	few	TRBD1	TRBJ1-2
TGCAGCGTTGAGCTACAGGAGAACACTGAAGCTTTCTTT	CSVELQENTEAFF	TRBV29-1	.	.	TRBJ1-1
TGCGCCAGCATCCACCGGGACTCGAGGTCCCCCGGCATTCAGTACTTC	CASIHRDSRSPGIQYF	TRBV23-1	many	.	TRBJ2-4
TGTGCCAGCAGCCCCGTAGCGGGAGCCGGTGGCAATGAGCAGTTCTTC	CASSPVAGAGGNEQFF	TRBV7-2	.	TRBD2	TRBJ2-1
TGCGCCAGCAGCCCAGGGACTAGCGGTGGGACCCAGTACTTC	CASSPGTSGGTQYF	TRBV5-1	few	TRBD2	TRBJ2-5
TGCGCCAGCAACCCCTCGACTAGCGGGACCTCCTACAATGAGCAGTTCTTC	CASNPSTSGTSYNEQFF	TRBV5-1	.	TRBD2	TRBJ2-1
TGCGCCAGCAGCCAATTCGTGGGGACAGGGGGACCGGATACGCAGTATTTT	CASSQFVGTGGPDTQYF	TRBV5-1	.	TRBD1	TRBJ2-3
TGCGCCAGCAGCCAGTCGGAGTTCACAGATACGCAGTATTTT	CASSQSEFTDTQYF	TRBV4-1	few	.	TRBJ2-3
TGTGCCAGCAGCGACCGACGCTTACTAGCGGGAGAGATGGGCAATGAGCAGTTCTTC	CASSDRRLLAGEMGNEQFF	TRBV5-4	.	TRBD2	TRBJ2-1
TGTGCCAGCTCACCCTACCGGGACAGTGCGAACACCGGGGAGCTGTTTTTT	CASSPYRDSANTGELFF	TRBV18	.	TRBD1	TRBJ2-2
TGTGCCAGCTCACCACCGGAGGGGACTAATGAGCAGTTCTTC	CASSPPEGTNEQFF	TRBV18	.	.	TRBJ2-1
TGTGCCTGGAGTATCAACCCGACAGATGAAGCTTTCTTT	CAWSINPTDEAFF	TRBV30	.	.	TRBJ1-1